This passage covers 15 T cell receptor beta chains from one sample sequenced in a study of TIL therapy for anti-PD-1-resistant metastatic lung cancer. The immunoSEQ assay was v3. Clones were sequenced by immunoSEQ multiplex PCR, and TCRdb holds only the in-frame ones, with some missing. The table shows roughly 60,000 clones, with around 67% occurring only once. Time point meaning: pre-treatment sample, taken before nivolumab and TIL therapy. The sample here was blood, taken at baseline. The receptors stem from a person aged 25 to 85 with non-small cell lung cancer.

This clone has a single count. The DNA for the CDR3 is TGTGCCAGCAGTGGCAGACAGGGGTTGAGCACTGAAGCTTTCTTT. Translated, it gives CASSGRQGLSTEAFF. This chain uses TRBV6-5 with TRBJ1-1; 8 bases are a match to TRBD1. Germline V gene lookup returns CDR1 MNHEY and CDR2 SVGAGI. This CDR3 region has 15 residues. The junction had 9 bases not matched to a gene; V was cut back by 5 bases and J by 4 bases.

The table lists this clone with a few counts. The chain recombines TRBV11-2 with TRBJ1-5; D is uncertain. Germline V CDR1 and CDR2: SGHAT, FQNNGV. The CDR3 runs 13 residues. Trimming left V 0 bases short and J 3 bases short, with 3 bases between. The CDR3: CASSLDTNQPQHF. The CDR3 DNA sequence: TGTGCCAGCAGCTTAGACACCAATCAGCCCCAGCATTTT.

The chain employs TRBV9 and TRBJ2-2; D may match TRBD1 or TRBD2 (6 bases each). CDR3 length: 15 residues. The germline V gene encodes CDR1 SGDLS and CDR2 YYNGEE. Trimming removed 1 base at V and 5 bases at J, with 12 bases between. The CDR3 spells CASSVTGGGTGELFF. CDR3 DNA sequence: TGTGCCAGCAGCGTAACAGGAGGGGGTACCGGGGAGCTGTTTTTT.

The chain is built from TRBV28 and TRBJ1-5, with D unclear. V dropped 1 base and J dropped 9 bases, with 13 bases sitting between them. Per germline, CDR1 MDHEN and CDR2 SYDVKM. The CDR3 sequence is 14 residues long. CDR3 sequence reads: CASSLFTPDRPQHF. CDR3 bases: TGTGCCAGCAGTTTATTTACTCCGGATCGGCCCCAGCATTTT. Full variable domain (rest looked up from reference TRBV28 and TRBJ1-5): DVKVTQSSRYLVKRTGEKVFLECVQDMDHENMFWYRQDPGLGLRLIYFSYDVKMKEKGDIPEGYSVSREKKERFSLILESASTNQTSMYLCASSLFTPDRPQHFGDGTRLSIL.

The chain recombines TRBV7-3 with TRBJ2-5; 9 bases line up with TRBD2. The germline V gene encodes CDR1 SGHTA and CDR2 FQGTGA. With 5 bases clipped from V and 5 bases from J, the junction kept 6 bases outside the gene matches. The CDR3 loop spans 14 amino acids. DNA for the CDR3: TGTGCCAGCAGCCTTAGCGGGAGTGGTGAGACCCAGTACTTC. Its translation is CASSLSGSGETQYF.

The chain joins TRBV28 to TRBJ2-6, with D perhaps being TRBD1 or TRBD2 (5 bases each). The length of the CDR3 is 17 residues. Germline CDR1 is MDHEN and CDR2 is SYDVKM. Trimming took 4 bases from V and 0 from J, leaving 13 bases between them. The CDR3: CASSSGAVSSGANVLTF. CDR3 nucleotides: TGTGCCAGCAGTTCCGGGGCGGTGAGCTCTGGGGCCAACGTCCTGACTTTC. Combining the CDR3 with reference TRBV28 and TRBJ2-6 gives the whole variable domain DVKVTQSSRYLVKRTGEKVFLECVQDMDHENMFWYRQDPGLGLRLIYFSYDVKMKEKGDIPEGYSVSREKKERFSLILESASTNQTSMYLCASSSGAVSSGANVLTFGAGSRLTVL.

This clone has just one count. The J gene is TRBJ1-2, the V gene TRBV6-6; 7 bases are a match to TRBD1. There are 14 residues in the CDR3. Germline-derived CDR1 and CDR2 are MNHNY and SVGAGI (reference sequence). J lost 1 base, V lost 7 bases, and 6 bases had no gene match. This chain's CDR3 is CASKGARINYGYTF. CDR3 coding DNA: TGTGCCAGCAAGGGGGCCAGGATTAACTATGGCTACACCTTC.

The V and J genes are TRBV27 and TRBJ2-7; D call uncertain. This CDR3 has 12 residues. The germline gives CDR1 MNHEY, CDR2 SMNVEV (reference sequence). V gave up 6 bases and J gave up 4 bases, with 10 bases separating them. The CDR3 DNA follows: TGTGCCAGCAGCCAAGGTGGTTACGAGCAGTACTTC. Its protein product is CASSQGGYEQYF.

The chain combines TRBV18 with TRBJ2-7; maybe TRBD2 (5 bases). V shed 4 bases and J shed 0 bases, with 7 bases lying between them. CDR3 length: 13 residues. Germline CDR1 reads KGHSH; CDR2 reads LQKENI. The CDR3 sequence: CASSRRSSYEQYF. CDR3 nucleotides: TGTGCCAGCTCACGGAGGAGCTCCTACGAGCAGTACTTC.

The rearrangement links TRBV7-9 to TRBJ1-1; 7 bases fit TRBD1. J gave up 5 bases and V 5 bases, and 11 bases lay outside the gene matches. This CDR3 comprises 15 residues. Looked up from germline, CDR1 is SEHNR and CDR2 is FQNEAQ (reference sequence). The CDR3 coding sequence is TGTGCCAGCAGCCGAGCGGGACAGTTAAGGACTGAAGCTTTCTTT. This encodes CASSRAGQLRTEAFF.

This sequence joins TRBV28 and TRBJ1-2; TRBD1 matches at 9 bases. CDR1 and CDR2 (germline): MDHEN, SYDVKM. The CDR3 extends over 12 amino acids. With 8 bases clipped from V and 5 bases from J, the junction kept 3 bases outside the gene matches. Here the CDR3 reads CASQGQGYGYTF. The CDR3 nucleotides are TGTGCCAGCCAGGGACAGGGTTATGGCTACACCTTC.

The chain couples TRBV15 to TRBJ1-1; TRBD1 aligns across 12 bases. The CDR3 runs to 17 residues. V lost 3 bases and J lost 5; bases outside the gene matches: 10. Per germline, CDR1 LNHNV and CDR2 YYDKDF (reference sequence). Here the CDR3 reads CATSRPWGQGARTEAFF. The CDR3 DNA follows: TGTGCCACCAGCAGGCCTTGGGGACAGGGGGCACGAACTGAAGCTTTCTTT.

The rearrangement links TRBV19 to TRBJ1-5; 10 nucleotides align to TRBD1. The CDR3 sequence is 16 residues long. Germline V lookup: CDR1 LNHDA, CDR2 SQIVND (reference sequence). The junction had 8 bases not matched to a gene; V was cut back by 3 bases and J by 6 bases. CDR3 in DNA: TGTGCCAGTAGTATCCCCGTGACAGGGGGCTCTCAGCCCCAGCATTTT. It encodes CASSIPVTGGSQPQHF.

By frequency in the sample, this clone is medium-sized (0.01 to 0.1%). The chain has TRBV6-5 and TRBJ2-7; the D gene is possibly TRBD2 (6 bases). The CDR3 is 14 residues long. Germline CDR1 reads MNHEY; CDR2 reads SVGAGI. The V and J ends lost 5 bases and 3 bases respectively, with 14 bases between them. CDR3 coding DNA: TGTGCCAGCAGTCCCCACGGGGGATTCTACGAGCAGTACTTC. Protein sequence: CASSPHGGFYEQYF.

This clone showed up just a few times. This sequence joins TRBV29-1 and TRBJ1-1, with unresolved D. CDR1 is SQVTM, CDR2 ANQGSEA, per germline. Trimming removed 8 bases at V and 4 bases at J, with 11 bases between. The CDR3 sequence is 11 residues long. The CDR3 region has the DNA TGCAGCTTTACAATGGGCACTGAAGCTTTCTTT. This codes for CSFTMGTEAFF.